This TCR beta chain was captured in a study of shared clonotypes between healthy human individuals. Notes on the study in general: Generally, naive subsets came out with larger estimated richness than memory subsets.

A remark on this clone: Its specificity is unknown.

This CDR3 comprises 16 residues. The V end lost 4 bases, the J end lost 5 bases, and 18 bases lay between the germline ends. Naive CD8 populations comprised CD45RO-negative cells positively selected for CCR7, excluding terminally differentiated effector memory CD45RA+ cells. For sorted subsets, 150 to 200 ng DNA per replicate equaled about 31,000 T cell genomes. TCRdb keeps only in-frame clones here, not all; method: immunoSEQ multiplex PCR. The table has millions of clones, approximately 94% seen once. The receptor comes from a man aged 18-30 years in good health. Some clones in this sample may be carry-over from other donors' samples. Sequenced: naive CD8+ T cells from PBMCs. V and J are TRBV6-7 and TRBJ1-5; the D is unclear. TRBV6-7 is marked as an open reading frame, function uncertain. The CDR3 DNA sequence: TGTGCCAGCAGTTGCCAAAGGACCGCTCATTATCAGCCCCAGCATTTT. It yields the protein CASSCQRTAHYQPQHF.